This TCR beta chain was sequenced in a study of T-cell reconstitution after alpha-beta-depleted transplantation in children. Findings of the study overall: Surviving recipient cells, namely T cells and thymic progenitors, were the source of high day-60 TCRbeta diversity in some patients.

This clonotype has ten or more counts. The antigen remains unidentified. V was pared by 4 bases and J by 0 bases, with 7 bases between. This CDR3 is 13 amino acids long. Germline loops: CDR1 SQVTM, CDR2 ANQGSEA. The TCRbeta library was prepared with unique molecular identifiers. TCRdb re-analysed the PCR reads in MiXCR, keeping a single row per CDR3 protein. There are roughly 340,000 distinct CDR3 sequences in the sample; around 16% occur only once, and roughly 41% lies in the top ten. The receptor's source is a male patient between 2 and 10 years old who had a stem cell transplant for acute lymphoblastic leukemia, so the T cells may come from the graft donor. V is TRBV29-1 and J is TRBJ2-1; the D is unclear. The sequencing here drew on PBMCs, mostly from graft donor cells, taken 360 days after TCRalphabeta/CD19-depleted stem cell transplant. The CDR3, as DNA: TGCAGCGTTGTATCTAACTCCTACAATGAGCAGTTCTTC. As protein: CSVVSNSYNEQFF.